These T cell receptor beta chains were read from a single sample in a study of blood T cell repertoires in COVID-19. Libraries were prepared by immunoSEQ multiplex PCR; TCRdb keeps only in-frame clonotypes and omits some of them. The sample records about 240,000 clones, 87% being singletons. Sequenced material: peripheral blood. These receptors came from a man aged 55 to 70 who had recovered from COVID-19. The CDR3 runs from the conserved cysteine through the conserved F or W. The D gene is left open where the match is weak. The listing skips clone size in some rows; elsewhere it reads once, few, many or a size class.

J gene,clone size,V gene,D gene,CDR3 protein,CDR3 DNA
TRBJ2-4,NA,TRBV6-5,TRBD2,CATQRGGNIQYF,TGTGCCACCCAGCGGGGGGGGAACATTCAGTACTTC
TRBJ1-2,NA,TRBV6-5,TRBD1,CASSYSLSRGPYGYTF,TGTGCCAGCAGTTACTCTTTAAGCAGGGGGCCCTATGGCTACACCTTC
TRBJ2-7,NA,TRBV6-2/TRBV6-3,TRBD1,CASSPPGQGIYEQYF,TGTGCCAGCAGCCCGCCGGGACAGGGTATTTACGAGCAGTACTTC
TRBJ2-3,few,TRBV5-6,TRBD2,CASSLVTGGAGDTQYF,TGTGCCAGCAGCTTGGTTACCGGGGGGGCAGGAGATACGCAGTATTTT
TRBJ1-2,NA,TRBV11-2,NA,CASSLRWGLSQGYTF,TGTGCCAGCAGCTTACGATGGGGCCTCTCGCAGGGCTACACCTTC
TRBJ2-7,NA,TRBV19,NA,CASSTPGTRSYEQYF,TGTGCCAGTAGTACCCCCGGGACAAGATCCTACGAGCAGTACTTC
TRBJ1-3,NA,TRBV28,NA,CASSGQGGRNTIYF,TGTGCCAGCAGTGGCCAGGGTGGGCGAAACACCATATATTTT
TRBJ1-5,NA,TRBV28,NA,CASSLLEGNQPQHF,TGTGCCAGCAGTTTGTTAGAAGGCAATCAGCCCCAGCATTTT
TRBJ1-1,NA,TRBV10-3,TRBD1,CAIKGQGNTEAFF,TGTGCCATCAAGGGACAGGGGAACACTGAAGCTTTCTTT
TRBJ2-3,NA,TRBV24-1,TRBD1,CATSDFGQGATDTQYF,TGTGCCACCAGTGATTTCGGACAGGGGGCCACAGATACGCAGTATTTT
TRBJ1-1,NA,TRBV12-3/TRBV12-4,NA,CASSRQVNTEAFF,TGTGCCAGCAGTCGACAGGTTAACACTGAAGCTTTCTTT
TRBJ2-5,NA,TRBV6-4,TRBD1,CASSSMGTAQETQYF,TGTGCCAGCAGTAGTATGGGGACAGCGCAAGAGACCCAGTACTTC
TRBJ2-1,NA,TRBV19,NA,CASSIDGADRLF,TGTGCCAGTAGTATAGATGGGGCAGACAGACTCTTC
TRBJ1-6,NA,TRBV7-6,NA,CASSLAAGGSPLHF,TGTGCCAGCAGCTTAGCTGCGGGCGGATCACCCCTCCACTTT
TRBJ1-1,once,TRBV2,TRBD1,CASNRDRGPTEAFF,TGTGCCAGCAATCGGGACAGGGGGCCCACTGAAGCTTTCTTT
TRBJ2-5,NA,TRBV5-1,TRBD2,CASSPGGETQYF,TGCGCCAGCAGCCCGGGGGGGGAGACCCAGTACTTC
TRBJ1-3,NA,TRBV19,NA,CASSKLTGYTDSGNTIYF,TGTGCCAGTAGTAAACTTACGGGATACACCGACTCGGGAAACACCATATATTTT
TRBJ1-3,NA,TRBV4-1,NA,CASSHGSEASGNTIYF,TGCGCCAGCAGCCACGGGTCCGAGGCCTCTGGAAACACCATATATTTT
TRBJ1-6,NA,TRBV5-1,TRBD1,CASSLEGRGNLHF,TGCGCCAGCAGCTTGGAGGGCAGGGGGAATCTCCACTTT
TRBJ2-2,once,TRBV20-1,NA,CSASLAVTGELFF,TGCAGTGCTAGTTTAGCAGTCACCGGGGAGCTGTTTTTT
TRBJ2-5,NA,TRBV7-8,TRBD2,CASRPGLAGVETQYF,TGTGCCAGCAGACCCGGACTAGCGGGGGTGGAGACCCAGTACTTC
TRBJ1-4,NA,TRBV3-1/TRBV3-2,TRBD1,CASSQEARGRWEKLFF,TGTGCCAGCAGCCAAGAGGCCAGGGGGCGGTGGGAAAAACTGTTTTTT
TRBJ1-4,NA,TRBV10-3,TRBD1,CAISMTGWGEKLFF,TGTGCCATCAGTATGACAGGGTGGGGAGAAAAACTGTTTTTT
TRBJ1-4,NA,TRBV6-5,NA,CASSYSGSPGKLFF,TGTGCCAGCAGTTACTCGGGCAGTCCCGGAAAACTGTTTTTT
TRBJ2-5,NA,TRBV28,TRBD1,CASSPAVGQGRETQYF,TGTGCCAGCAGTCCAGCGGTCGGACAGGGTAGGGAGACCCAGTACTTC
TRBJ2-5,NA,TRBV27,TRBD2,CASSPIGGGYETQYF,TGTGCCAGCAGTCCCATCGGGGGGGGTTACGAGACCCAGTACTTC
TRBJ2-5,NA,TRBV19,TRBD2,CASSARRDYAPQETQYF,TGTGCCAGTAGTGCAAGACGGGACTACGCCCCCCAAGAGACCCAGTACTTC
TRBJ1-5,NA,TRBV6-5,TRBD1,CASRGQGRDNQPQHF,TGTGCCAGCAGGGGACAGGGAAGGGACAATCAGCCCCAGCATTTT
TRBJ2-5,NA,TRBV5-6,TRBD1,CASSLRRTGYEETQYF,TGTGCCAGCAGCTTGAGACGGACAGGGTACGAAGAGACCCAGTACTTC
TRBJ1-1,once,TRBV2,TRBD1,CASIADRMNTEAFF,TGTGCCAGCATTGCGGACAGGATGAACACTGAAGCTTTCTTT
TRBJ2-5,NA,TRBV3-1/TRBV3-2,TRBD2,CASSRSMGSGGAQETQYF,TGTGCCAGCAGCCGGTCGATGGGCAGCGGGGGGGCCCAAGAGACCCAGTACTTC
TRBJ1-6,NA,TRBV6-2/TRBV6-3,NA,CASSAPGGRGSPLHF,TGTGCCAGCAGTGCCCCGGGGGGTAGGGGTTCACCCCTCCACTTT
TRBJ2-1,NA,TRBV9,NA,CASSPRRQSYNEQFF,TGTGCCAGCAGCCCACGCCGACAATCCTACAATGAGCAGTTCTTC
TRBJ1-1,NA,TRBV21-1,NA,CASSKDSTGSTEAFF,TGTGCCAGCAGCAAAGACTCGACAGGGTCCACTGAAGCTTTCTTT
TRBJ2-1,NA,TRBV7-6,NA,CASSLLGHAGASEQFF,TGTGCCAGCAGCTTATTGGGCCATGCGGGGGCAAGTGAGCAGTTCTTC
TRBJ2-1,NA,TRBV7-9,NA,CASSLPLTRSPSSYNEQFF,TGTGCCAGCAGCTTACCCCTAACTAGATCCCCTAGCTCCTACAATGAGCAGTTCTTC